This paragraph covers one T cell receptor beta chain sequence. Its antigen remains unknown. This record comes from a study of shared clonotypes between healthy human individuals. Study outcomes and limitations: What naive subsets generally showed was a larger estimated richness than memory subsets showed.

CD45RO-negative CD8 cells positively selected for CCR7 made up the naive population, which excluded terminally differentiated effector memory CD45RA+ cells. V shed 3 bases and J 4 bases; nucleotides not matched to a gene: 6. Germline V gene data show CDR1 as SGHTA and CDR2 as FQGNSA. This CDR3 is 15 amino acids long. Original processing methods: Filtering differed because ImmunoSEQ produced junction-only sequences that carried no quality scores. Only in-frame clones appear in the TCRdb table, and some are missing; sequencing was by immunoSEQ multiplex PCR. That table gives V, J and clone size, and the DNA gave D and trimming. Found here are 1.5 million to 2.5 million clones, about 95% of them singletons; the top ten hold 0.95% to 1.5%.

The rearrangement links TRBV7-2 to TRBJ2-3, with 8 bases that match TRBD2. The receptor comes from a man aged 18 to 30 in good health. Sequencing was carried out using naive CD8+ T cells sorted from blood. CDR3 coding DNA: TGTGCCAGCAGCTTCTTTCCGGGGGGGTCAGATACGCAGTATTTT. It yields the protein CASSFFPGGSDTQYF.